The next 15 T cell receptor beta chains were all read from a single sample in a study of quantifying T cell responses using KT2 cells. Study-level information: Reverse transcription used primers in the TCR alpha and beta constant regions.

Each cDNA got a UMI-containing oligo ligated at its 3' end. First-round PCR used around 4 cycles and beta primers RC1.1 and RC1.2 covering TRBC1 and TRBC2. MiXCR was run by TCRdb on the UMI-ligation and nested PCR reads, yielding one entry per CDR3 protein. The table records 40,000 to 50,000 distinct CDR3 sequences, over 15% of them present only once. Sequencing was performed on PBMCs spiked with cells of the T cell clone KT2. The receptors were sampled from a human donor.

There are a few counts of this clonotype. J is TRBJ2-5 and V is TRBV4-3, with D possibly matching TRBD2 (6 bases). CDR1 is LGHNA, CDR2 YSLEER, per germline. The CDR3 runs 16 residues. The germline V and J ends were trimmed by 0 bases and 5 bases, with 16 bases remaining between them. CDR3 amino acids: CASSQDSGTGSETQYF. DNA of the CDR3: TGCGCCAGCAGCCAAGATTCGGGGACCGGGAGTGAGACCCAGTACTTC.

Only a few counts were recorded for this clonotype. The chain combines TRBV12-3 or TRBV12-4 with TRBJ2-7; D tentatively reads TRBD1 or TRBD2 (6 bases each). This CDR3 is 15 amino acids long. The V end was cut by 6 bases, the J end by 2 bases, with 17 bases between. The CDR3 region is CASSPSGDNPYEQYF. The CDR3 coding sequence is TGTGCCAGCAGCCCCTCGGGGGACAATCCCTACGAGCAGTACTTC.

V and J are TRBV30 and TRBJ2-2, with no clear D. The germline gives CDR1 GTSNPN, CDR2 SVGIG (reference sequence). CDR3 length: 13 amino acids. The V end was cut by 1 base, the J end by 2 bases, with 5 bases between. The CDR3 loop is CAWSGSNTGELFF. CDR3 nucleotide sequence: TGTGCCTGGAGTGGGTCTAACACCGGGGAGCTGTTTTTT.

This clonotype was observed a few times. This chain links TRBV12-3 or TRBV12-4 with TRBJ1-1; a weak D match, TRBD1 (5 bases). V was trimmed by 4 bases and J by 4 bases, leaving 13 bases between them. This CDR3 region has 14 residues. The CDR3 loop reads CASSSHRRSTEAFF. The CDR3 region has the DNA TGTGCCAGCAGTTCGCACAGGCGGTCCACTGAAGCTTTCTTT.

CDR3 region: CATSRSRGYEQYF. For the CDR3, the DNA is TGTGCCACCAGCAGATCTAGGGGGTACGAGCAGTACTTC. The chain has TRBV15 and TRBJ2-7; D perhaps matches TRBD1 (6 bases). V gave up 2 bases and J gave up 4 bases, with 9 bases separating them. Germline CDR1 and CDR2: LNHNV and YYDKDF (reference sequence). The CDR3 has 13 residues.

The gene calls are TRBV7-9 and TRBJ2-1, with 15 bases aligning to TRBD2. CDR3 length equals 15 residues. J was trimmed by 7 bases and V by 7 bases; bases with no gene match: 5. Germline CDR1 reads SEHNR; CDR2 reads FQNEAQ (reference sequence). This chain's CDR3 is CASNGGTSGRNEQFF. CDR3 DNA: TGTGCCAGCAACGGCGGGACTAGCGGGAGGAATGAGCAGTTCTTC.

This clonotype was counted ten times or more. V is TRBV29-1 and J is TRBJ2-6; D not resolved. The germline V and J ends were trimmed by 5 bases and 0 bases, with 5 bases remaining between them. The CDR3 sequence is 13 residues long. Germline values: CDR1 SQVTM, CDR2 ANQGSEA. The CDR3 DNA reads as TGCAGCGTTACCAGCTCTGGGGCCAACGTCCTGACTTTC. Translated, it gives CSVTSSGANVLTF.

This clonotype was seen a handful of times. The J gene is TRBJ2-5, the V gene TRBV6-6; the match to TRBD2 covers 13 bases. Germline V lookup: CDR1 MNHNY, CDR2 SVGAGI (reference sequence). This CDR3 spans 16 amino acids. V trimming: 0 bases; J trimming: 2 bases; junction bases outside the gene matches: 0. The CDR3 DNA sequence: TGTGCCAGCAGTTACTCGACTAGCGGGAGGCAAGAGACCCAGTACTTC. Protein product: CASSYSTSGRQETQYF.

The rearrangement uses TRBV20-1 and TRBJ1-2; D gene unclear. V lost 0 bases to trimming and J lost 4 bases, with 18 bases between them. Germline CDR1 is DFQATT and CDR2 is SNEGSKA (reference sequence). The CDR3 is made up of 16 amino acids. In nucleotides, the CDR3 is TGCAGTGCTAGAGATGCCTCGCCAGATTCGGGCTATGGCTACACCTTC. Translated, it gives CSARDASPDSGYGYTF.

Only a few counts were recorded for this clonotype. The rearrangement uses TRBV24-1 and TRBJ2-3; D unclear. The CDR3 has 14 residues. The germline V gene has CDR1 KGHDR and CDR2 SFDVKD. Between the trimmed V and J ends, which lost 4 bases and 3 bases, there was a span of 10 bases. The DNA for the CDR3 is TGTGCCACCAGTGACCGAGGAAAGACAGATACGCAGTATTTT. Translated, it gives CATSDRGKTDTQYF.

The rearrangement joins TRBV20-1 to TRBJ1-6; tentative D call: TRBD1 (5 bases). V gave up 4 bases and J gave up 7 bases, with 17 bases separating them. Germline V gene lookup returns CDR1 DFQATT and CDR2 SNEGSKA (reference sequence). The CDR3 extends over 15 amino acids. In DNA form, the CDR3 reads TGCAGTGCTACCTCAAAGCAGGGTATAAATTCACCCCTCCACTTT. It specifies CSATSKQGINSPLHF.

This clonotype was seen repeatedly, ten times or more. The rearrangement links TRBV7-2 to TRBJ2-3; 9 nucleotides align to TRBD1. Germline assignment: CDR1 SGHTA and CDR2 FQGNSA. V shed 3 bases, J shed 1 base, and the junction held 8 bases outside the gene matches. The CDR3 is made up of 17 amino acids. CDR3 loop: CASSFPLTGGGTDTQYF. CDR3 DNA sequence: TGTGCCAGCAGCTTCCCCTTGACAGGGGGTGGCACAGATACGCAGTATTTT.

This clonotype was observed a few times. V is TRBV27 and J is TRBJ2-2; D is possibly TRBD2 (6 bases). Trimming stripped 9 bases from V and 4 bases from J, with 12 bases between. The CDR3 runs to 13 residues. The germline V gene has CDR1 MNHEY and CDR2 SMNVEV (reference sequence). CDR3 region: CASRLVGTGELFF. As DNA, the CDR3 is TGTGCCAGTCGACTAGTCGGCACCGGGGAGCTGTTTTTT.

V and J are TRBV12-3 or TRBV12-4 and TRBJ2-3; no firm D call. V was cut by 6 bases and J by 2 bases, with 15 bases left in between. The CDR3 extends over 15 amino acids. The CDR3, as DNA: TGTGCCAGCAGCTTCCCCGGAGCGCACACAGATACGCAGTATTTT. This codes for CASSFPGAHTDTQYF.

This rearrangement joins TRBV12-3 or TRBV12-4 to TRBJ1-6; D ambiguous. The V gene lost 5 bases and the J gene lost 6 bases, with 8 bases spanning the gap. The CDR3 contains 13 residues. The CDR3 reads CASSRVSNSPLHF. The CDR3 region has the DNA TGTGCCAGCAGTAGGGTTAGTAATTCACCCCTCCACTTT.